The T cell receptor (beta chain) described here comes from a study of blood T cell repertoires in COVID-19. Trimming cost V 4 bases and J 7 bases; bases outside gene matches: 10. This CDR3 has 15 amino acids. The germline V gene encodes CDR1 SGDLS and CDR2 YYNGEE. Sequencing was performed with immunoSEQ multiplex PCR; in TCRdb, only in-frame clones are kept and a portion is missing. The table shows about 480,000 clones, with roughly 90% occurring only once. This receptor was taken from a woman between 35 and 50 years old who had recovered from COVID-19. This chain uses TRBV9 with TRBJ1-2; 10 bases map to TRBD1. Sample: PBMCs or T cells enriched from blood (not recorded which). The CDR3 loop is CASSHPWTGGGGYTF. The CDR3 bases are TGTGCCAGCAGCCACCCATGGACAGGGGGAGGTGGCTACACCTTC.